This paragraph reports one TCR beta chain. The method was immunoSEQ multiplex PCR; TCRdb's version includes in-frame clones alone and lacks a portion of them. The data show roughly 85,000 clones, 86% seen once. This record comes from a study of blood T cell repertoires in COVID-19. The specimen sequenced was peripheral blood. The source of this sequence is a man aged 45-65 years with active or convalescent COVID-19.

CDR3 loop: CASKGPYEQYF. The CDR3 coding sequence is TGTGCCAGCAAGGGGCCCTACGAGCAGTACTTC. The chain couples TRBV28 to TRBJ2-7; maybe TRBD1 (5 bases). Germline V gene data show CDR1 as MDHEN and CDR2 as SYDVKM. Trimming pared 7 bases from V and 2 bases from J, leaving 6 bases between. The CDR3 extends over 11 amino acids.